This T cell receptor beta chain was recorded in a study of T cell repertoires in cytomegalovirus infection. Across the whole study: From public TCR beta signatures came an indication of both CMV infection and matching HLA type. Study outcomes and limitations: Ex vivo, HLA-C-restricted CMV-specific TCR beta clonotypes prevailed over the rest of the response. Individuals carrying CMV plus the relevant HLA were identified by cumulative frequency of public TCR beta families.

In TCRdb, the reads were re-called with MiXCR into one record per CDR3 protein. The data show 110,000 or so distinct CDR3 sequences, 30% to 35% seen once. With respect to this clonotype: Its specificity is not known.

The CDR3 runs to 16 residues. The V gene lost 0 bases and the J gene lost 1 base, with 13 bases spanning the gap. Per germline, CDR1 MGHRA and CDR2 YSYEKL. The clonotype comes from a human donor in good health (CMV status not recorded). Some clones in this sample may be carry-over from other donors' samples. This chain joins TRBV4-1 and TRBJ2-7; D ambiguous. The sequencing here drew on CD8+ T cells from cultured PBMCs, taken from culture after CMV antigen stimulation. The CDR3 sequence is CASSQDRAPISYEQYF. In DNA form, the CDR3 reads TGCGCCAGCAGCCAAGATAGGGCACCCATTTCCTACGAGCAGTACTTC.